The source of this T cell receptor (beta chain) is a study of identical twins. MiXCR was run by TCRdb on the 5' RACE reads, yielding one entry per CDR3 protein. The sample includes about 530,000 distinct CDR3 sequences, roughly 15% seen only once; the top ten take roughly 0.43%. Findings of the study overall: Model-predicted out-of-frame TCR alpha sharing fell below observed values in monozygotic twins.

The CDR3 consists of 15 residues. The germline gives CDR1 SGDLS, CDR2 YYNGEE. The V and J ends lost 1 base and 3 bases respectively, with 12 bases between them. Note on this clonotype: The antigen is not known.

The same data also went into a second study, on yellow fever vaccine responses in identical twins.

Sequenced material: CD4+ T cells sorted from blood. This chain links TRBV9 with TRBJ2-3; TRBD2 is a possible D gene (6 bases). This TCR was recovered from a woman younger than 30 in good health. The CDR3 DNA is TGTGCCAGCAGCGTAAAGGAGGGATGGACAGATACGCAGTATTTT. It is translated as CASSVKEGWTDTQYF.